This T cell receptor (beta chain) appears in the sequencing data of a study of T cell changes during pregnancy in multiple sclerosis. As to this clone: Other nucleotide sequences from this sample produce the same CDR3.

Generated by immunoSEQ multiplex PCR, the TCRdb table keeps only in-frame clones and is missing some. This repertoire shows about 71,000 clones, approximately 94% found once; its top ten account for roughly 1.2%. The sequence derives from a female donor with multiple sclerosis, enrolled in a pregnancy study. Sequenced material: peripheral blood, taken in the third trimester of pregnancy.

The CDR3 here is CASSLDRVYGYTF. The CDR3 bases are TGTGCCAGCAGCTTAGACAGGGTATATGGCTACACCTTC. This chain connects TRBV7-2 to TRBJ1-2; maybe TRBD1 (6 bases). Per the germline V gene, CDR1 is SGHTA and CDR2 is FQGNSA. Trimming shortened V by 1 base and J by 5 bases, and 8 bases separated the two germline ends. This CDR3 is built from 13 residues.